Each of the 30 T cell receptor beta chains below was sequenced from the same sample in a study of CD8 T cells in ankylosing spondylitis. From the 5' RACE reads, TCRdb called clonotypes with MiXCR, one entry per CDR3 protein. There are about 170,000 distinct CDR3 sequences in the sample; about 16% occur only once, and approximately 8% lies in the top ten. The sequenced material came from blood, either unsorted or a sorted T cell fraction (not recorded which). These receptors originate from a male donor with ankylosing spondylitis or in good health (not recorded which).

A word on this clonotype: Just one base apart from a much larger clone, this may be a read error. This sequence joins TRBV6-1 and TRBJ1-2, with 7 bases fitting TRBD1. Germline loops: CDR1 MNHNS, CDR2 SASEGT. The CDR3 runs 15 residues. CDR3: CVSEQRDSLYYGYTF. DNA of the CDR3: TGTGTCAGTGAACAAAGGGACAGCCTTTACTATGGCTACACCTTC.

This clonotype was observed at least ten times. This sequence joins TRBV7-9 and TRBJ2-7; D gene ambiguous. This CDR3 contains 15 residues. V was cut by 1 base and J by 6 bases, with 16 bases left in between. The V gene's germline CDR1 is SEHNR and CDR2 FQNEAQ (reference sequence). Here the CDR3 reads CASSLGSPSVGEQYF. The CDR3 nucleotides read TGTGCCAGCAGCTTAGGTAGTCCTTCGGTTGGCGAGCAGTACTTC.

This clonotype turned up a few times. The chain links TRBV12-3 or TRBV12-4 to TRBJ2-7; D unresolved. V was cut by 5 bases and J by 0 bases, with 11 bases left in between. The CDR3 is 14 amino acids. DNA of the CDR3: TGTGCCAGCAGTCCCCAACGACTCTCCTACGAGCAGTACTTC. As protein: CASSPQRLSYEQYF.

The gene calls are TRBV2 and TRBJ2-7, with unresolved D. Germline-derived CDR1 and CDR2 are SNHLY and FYNNEI. The CDR3 is made up of 14 amino acids. The ends were cut back, 6 bases at V and 3 bases at J, with 15 bases in the middle. The CDR3 sequence: CASRSDDTYYEQYF. The DNA for the CDR3 is TGTGCCAGCAGGAGCGACGACACTTACTACGAGCAGTACTTC.

This clonotype was picked up a small number of times. This sequence joins TRBV12-5 and TRBJ2-1; D unclear. CDR1 and CDR2 (germline): LGHNT, FRNRAP. The V end lost 2 bases, the J end lost 6 bases, and 11 bases lay between the germline ends. This CDR3 is built from 14 residues. CDR3 amino acids: CASGLTSLGNEQFF. The CDR3 DNA follows: TGTGCTAGTGGTTTGACAAGCCTAGGCAATGAGCAGTTCTTC. The whole variable domain, filled in from reference TRBV12-5 and TRBJ2-1, reads DARVTQTPRHKVTEMGQEVTMRCQPILGHNTVFWYRQTMMQGLELLAYFRNRAPLDDSGMPKDRFSAEMPDATLATLKIQPSEPRDSAVYFCASGLTSLGNEQFFGPGTRLTVL.

This clonotype was counted at least ten times. The chain has TRBV5-1 and TRBJ2-2; D not certain. Trimming stripped 3 bases from V and 1 base from J, with 7 bases between. The CDR3 sequence is 14 residues long. Germline CDR1 and CDR2: SGHRS and YFSETQ. This chain's CDR3 is CASSSPLNTGELFF. CDR3 in DNA: TGCGCCAGCAGCTCCCCTTTGAACACCGGGGAGCTGTTTTTT.

This sequence joins TRBV5-1 and TRBJ2-1; no clear D gene. The CDR3 length is 12 residues. The germline V gene encodes CDR1 SGHRS and CDR2 YFSETQ. Trimming pared 5 bases from V and 4 bases from J, leaving 7 bases between. CDR3 region: CASRTEYNEQFF. The DNA of the CDR3 is TGCGCCAGCAGGACGGAATACAATGAGCAGTTCTTC.

The chain links TRBV9 to TRBJ1-2, with D possibly TRBD1 on 6 matching bases. Germline lookup yields CDR1 SGDLS and CDR2 YYNGEE. V shed 3 bases and J shed 8 bases, with 11 bases lying between them. There are 12 residues in the CDR3. CDR3 protein: CASSGHREGYTF. The CDR3 DNA follows: TGTGCCAGCAGCGGACACAGGGAGGGCTACACCTTC.

At least ten counts were recorded for this clonotype. The chain employs TRBV12-3 or TRBV12-4 and TRBJ2-1; D is unresolved. CDR3 length: 12 amino acids. V gave up 3 bases and J gave up 6 bases, with 6 bases separating them. The CDR3 DNA is TGTGCCAGCAGTTTGGTTAGCAATGAGCAGTTCTTC. It codes for CASSLVSNEQFF.

This clonotype appeared many times. The gene calls are TRBV28 and TRBJ2-3; no clear D gene. Germline assignment: CDR1 MDHEN and CDR2 SYDVKM. The CDR3 is 14 residues long. Trimming removed 6 bases at V and 3 bases at J, with 13 bases between. The CDR3 protein is CASSNEDGTDTQYF. CDR3 nucleotides: TGTGCCAGCAGCAACGAGGACGGGACAGATACGCAGTATTTT.

This clonotype was picked up many times. The chain recombines TRBV6-8 with TRBJ2-1, with D perhaps matching TRBD2 (5 bases). Germline CDR1 and CDR2: MNHGY and SAAAGT. The CDR3 spans 14 residues. Trimming took off 7 bases at V and 1 base at J, with 11 bases between the two ends. The CDR3, as DNA: TGTGCCAGCACCTACGGGGTTTCCTACAATGAGCAGTTCTTC. Protein product: CASTYGVSYNEQFF.

The chain has TRBV6-5 and TRBJ2-6; TRBD1 matches 7 bases. There are 18 residues in the CDR3. V shed 0 bases and J 0 bases; nucleotides not matched to a gene: 5. CDR1 and CDR2 (germline): MNHEY, SVGAGI. The CDR3 spells CASSYSKPGGSGANVLTF. In DNA, the CDR3 is TGTGCCAGCAGTTACTCGAAGCCAGGGGGCTCTGGGGCCAACGTCCTGACTTTC.

This clonotype was observed a handful of times. This chain links TRBV3-1 with TRBJ2-3, with no clear D. Per the germline V gene, CDR1 is LGHDT and CDR2 is YNNKEL (reference sequence). This CDR3 contains 13 residues. With 4 bases removed from V and 6 bases from J, the gap between germline ends came to 11 bases. CDR3 sequence reads: CASSPGMVDTQYF. The CDR3 bases are TGTGCCAGCAGCCCCGGAATGGTGGATACGCAGTATTTT.

The chain links TRBV28 to TRBJ2-3; 10 positions agree with TRBD2. CDR3 length equals 17 residues. V lost 2 bases, J lost 4 bases, and 9 bases stayed unmatched. Germline V gene sequence: CDR1 MDHEN, CDR2 SYDVKM. CDR3: CASSLPSSGSISDTQYF. The CDR3 DNA sequence: TGTGCCAGCAGTTTACCCTCTAGCGGGAGTATCTCAGATACGCAGTATTTT.

The chain joins TRBV5-1 to TRBJ2-2; D remains ambiguous. Germline CDR1 SGHRS, CDR2 YFSETQ. V lost 2 bases and J lost 8, with 10 bases in between. There are 13 residues in the CDR3. CDR3 loop: CASSFGSGGELFF. The CDR3 DNA is TGCGCCAGCAGCTTCGGGTCCGGGGGGGAGCTGTTTTTT.

This clonotype was detected ten times or more. The chain carries TRBV20-1 and TRBJ2-1, with D possibly TRBD2 on 5 matching bases. Per the germline V gene, CDR1 is DFQATT and CDR2 is SNEGSKA (reference sequence). Deletions cut 6 bases from V and 5 bases from J, with 14 bases between. The CDR3 loop spans 13 amino acids. The CDR3 here is CSATRISHNEQFF. The CDR3, as DNA: TGCAGTGCAACTAGAATATCTCACAATGAGCAGTTCTTC.

The table lists this clonotype with many counts. The chain recombines TRBV29-1 with TRBJ2-7; D gene ambiguous. The ends were cut back, 4 bases at V and 1 base at J, with 8 bases in the middle. Germline V gives CDR1 SQVTM, CDR2 ANQGSEA. The CDR3 sequence is 12 residues long. This CDR3 is CSVALGSYEQYF. CDR3 coding DNA: TGCAGCGTTGCGCTAGGATCCTACGAGCAGTACTTC.

This chain connects TRBV7-8 to TRBJ1-1, with D tentatively TRBD1 (5 bases). Germline lookup yields CDR1 SGHVS and CDR2 FQNEAQ. V was trimmed by 1 base and J by 3 bases, leaving 9 bases between them. The CDR3 runs to 14 residues. CDR3 in DNA: TGTGCCAGCAGCTTAGAGAGGGGTTACACTGAAGCTTTCTTT. Amino acids: CASSLERGYTEAFF.

In this sample, this clonotype turned up many times. The rearrangement links TRBV15 to TRBJ2-3, with TRBD1 matching over 12 bases. CDR3 length equals 21 residues. Germline V CDR1 and CDR2: LNHNV, YYDKDF (reference sequence). V dropped 0 bases and J dropped 7; count of bases not matched to a gene: 20. CDR3 sequence: CATSRELGQGATWTTQNTQYF. In DNA, the CDR3 is TGTGCCACCAGCAGAGAACTGGGACAGGGGGCGACTTGGACTACTCAGAATACGCAGTATTTT.

This clonotype turned up a few times. In DNA form, the CDR3 reads TGCGCCAGCAGCTCAGGACAGGGGTTGAATGAAAAACTGTTTTTT. It codes for CASSSGQGLNEKLFF. V gene TRBV5-1 combines with J gene TRBJ1-4; 9 nucleotides align to TRBD1. The V segment lost 3 bases and the J segment 5 bases; nucleotides outside the gene matches: 5. The germline CDR1 and CDR2 sequences are SGHRS and YFSETQ. The CDR3 spans 15 residues.

CDR3 amino acids: CASRPVPGELFF. CDR3 DNA: TGTGCCAGTAGACCCGTACCCGGGGAGCTGTTTTTT. The V and J genes are TRBV19 and TRBJ2-2, with no clear D. The CDR3 contains 12 residues. The ends were cut back, 6 bases at V and 6 bases at J, with 8 bases in the middle. In germline, CDR1 is LNHDA, CDR2 SQIVND (reference sequence).

V usage is TRBV5-1 and J usage is TRBJ1-1, with D possibly matching TRBD1 (5 bases). The germline V gene encodes CDR1 SGHRS and CDR2 YFSETQ. The length of the CDR3 is 15 residues. V dropped 4 bases and J dropped 1 base, with 14 bases sitting between them. The CDR3 nucleotides are TGCGCCAGCAGCGTAGGGAGAGGGGAGAACACTGAAGCTTTCTTT. This translates into CASSVGRGENTEAFF.

This sequence joins TRBV6-1 and TRBJ2-2; 8 bases are a match to TRBD2. Germline V gene lookup returns CDR1 MNHNS and CDR2 SASEGT. The CDR3 covers 16 residues. The V segment lost 7 bases and the J segment 3 bases; nucleotides outside the gene matches: 10. CDR3 bases: TGTGCCAGCACGTGGCAAGCGGGAGCGGACACCGGGGAGCTGTTTTTT. Translation gives CASTWQAGADTGELFF.

This clonotype came up a few times. This chain links TRBV12-3 or TRBV12-4 with TRBJ2-1; D is ambiguous. V gave up 3 bases and J gave up 0 bases, with 15 bases separating them. The CDR3 runs to 17 residues. The CDR3 sequence: CASSLPFWESSYNEQFF. For the CDR3, the DNA is TGTGCCAGCAGTTTGCCCTTCTGGGAAAGCTCCTACAATGAGCAGTTCTTC.

This clonotype has only a few counts. One end of the junction does not line up with germline, which may come from a read error. The chain carries TRBV28 and TRBJ2-3, with TRBD2 matching over 11 bases. The CDR3 runs 12 residues. Germline CDR1 reads MDHEN; CDR2 reads SYDVKM. CDR3 in DNA: TGTGCCAGCAGTTCACTGACTAGCGGGATGAATTTT. Translation: CASSSLTSGMNF. The variable domain in full, completed from reference TRBV28 and TRBJ2-3, reads DVKVTQSSRYLVKRTGEKVFLECVQDMDHENMFWYRQDPGLGLRLIYFSYDVKMKEKGDIPEGYSVSREKKERFSLILESASTNQTSMYLCASSSLTSGMNFGPGTRLTVL.

The rearrangement uses TRBV7-8 and TRBJ2-1; D ambiguous. This CDR3 has 11 amino acids. The V gene lost 2 bases and the J gene lost 7 bases, with 3 bases spanning the gap. Germline V gene data show CDR1 as SGHVS and CDR2 as FQNEAQ. The CDR3 is CASSLTNEQFF. The CDR3 bases are TGTGCCAGCAGCTTAACTAATGAGCAGTTCTTC.

This clonotype showed up just a few times. This chain connects TRBV5-4 to TRBJ2-3; a possible D gene is TRBD1 (5 bases). CDR1 and CDR2 (germline): SGHNT, YYREEE (reference sequence). Trimming took off 0 bases at V and 6 bases at J, with 11 bases between the two ends. CDR3 length: 14 residues. The CDR3, as DNA: TGTGCCAGCAGCTTGGAGGGGTTGGGGGATACGCAGTATTTT. Translated, it gives CASSLEGLGDTQYF.

Many counts were recorded for this clonotype. The V call is TRBV5-1, the J call TRBJ2-2, with D perhaps TRBD1 (5 bases). Germline V lookup: CDR1 SGHRS, CDR2 YFSETQ. V lost 4 bases to trimming and J lost 5 bases, with 9 bases between them. This CDR3 region has 13 residues. CDR3: CASSPQETGELFF. The CDR3 DNA reads TGCGCCAGCAGCCCACAGGAGACCGGGGAGCTGTTTTTT.

In this sample, this clonotype turned up many times. The V call is TRBV27, the J call TRBJ2-2, with unresolved D. Germline V lookup: CDR1 MNHEY, CDR2 SMNVEV (reference sequence). CDR3 length: 15 residues. V dropped 3 bases and J dropped 6 bases, with 14 bases sitting between them. The CDR3 DNA reads as TGTGCCAGCAGTTTCGGTAGCATCCCGGCCGGGGAGCTGTTTTTT. Translated, it gives CASSFGSIPAGELFF.

The chain is built from TRBV7-9 and TRBJ1-1; 7 positions match TRBD1. V was clipped by 5 bases and J by 11 bases; unmatched bases: 14. Germline loops: CDR1 SEHNR, CDR2 FQNEAQ (reference sequence). CDR3 size: 14 residues. CDR3: CASSTTTGTVRAFF. In DNA form, the CDR3 reads TGTGCCAGCAGCACTACTACCGGGACAGTGAGGGCTTTCTTT.